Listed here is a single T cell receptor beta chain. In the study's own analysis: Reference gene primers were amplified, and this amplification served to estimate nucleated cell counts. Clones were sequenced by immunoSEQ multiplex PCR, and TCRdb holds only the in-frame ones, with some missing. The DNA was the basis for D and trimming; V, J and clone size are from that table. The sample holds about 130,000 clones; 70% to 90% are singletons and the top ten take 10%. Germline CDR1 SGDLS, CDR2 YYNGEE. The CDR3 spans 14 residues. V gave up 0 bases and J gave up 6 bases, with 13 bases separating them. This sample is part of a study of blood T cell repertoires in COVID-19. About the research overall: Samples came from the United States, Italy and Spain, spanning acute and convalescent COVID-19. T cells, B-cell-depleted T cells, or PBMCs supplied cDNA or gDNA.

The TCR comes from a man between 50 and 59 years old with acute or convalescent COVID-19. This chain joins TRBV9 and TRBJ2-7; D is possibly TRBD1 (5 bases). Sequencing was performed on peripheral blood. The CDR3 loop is CASSVVDNRAEQYF. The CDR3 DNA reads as TGTGCCAGCAGCGTAGTGGACAATAGGGCCGAGCAGTACTTC.